The sequence of this T cell receptor (beta chain) was determined in a study of response to subunit inactivated influenza vaccine. MiXCR, applied by TCRdb to the RT-PCR reads, yields one record per CDR3 protein. The sample records 600,000 to 700,000 distinct CDR3 sequences, approximately 14% being singletons. This clonotype came up a few times. Antigen: not known. Study outcomes and limitations: Every seasonal influenza vaccination brings in few new T cells, the authors suggested.

This receptor was taken from a man between 50 and 59 years old who received an inactivated influenza vaccine. The source was PBMCs from blood, collected roughly 15 days before vaccination.

The chain's CDR3 is CASSSTGVGGYTF. CDR3 DNA: TGCGCCAGCAGCTCGACAGGGGTCGGCGGCTACACCTTC. The chain employs TRBV5-1 and TRBJ1-2, with 8 bases aligning to TRBD1. Germline CDR1 SGHRS, CDR2 YFSETQ. The CDR3 is 13 residues long. V dropped 3 bases and J dropped 8; count of bases not matched to a gene: 6. Full variable domain (missing parts from reference TRBV5-1 and TRBJ1-2): KAGVTQTPRYLIKTRGQQVTLSCSPISGHRSVSWYQQTPGQGLQFLFEYFSETQRNKGNFPGRFSGRQFSNSRSEMNVSTLELGDSALYLCASSSTGVGGYTFGSGTRLTVV.